This entry features one TCR beta chain sequence. The method was immunoSEQ multiplex PCR; TCRdb's version includes in-frame clones alone and lacks a portion of them. The data contain approximately 250,000 clones, around 84% of them singletons. This entry comes from a study of blood T cell repertoires in COVID-19. CDR3 length: 17 residues. Trimming removed 3 bases from V and 4 bases from J; junction bases left unmatched: 12. The germline V gene has CDR1 SEHNR and CDR2 FQNEAQ (reference sequence). V usage is TRBV7-9 and J usage is TRBJ2-1, with TRBD2 matching over 7 bases. The TCR comes from a man aged 25 to 40 with acute COVID-19. Sequencing used PBMCs or T cells enriched from blood (not recorded which). DNA for the CDR3: TGTGCCAGCAGCTTTCCAAGGAGGCTAGCGGTTTACAATGAGCAGTTCTTC. Its translation is CASSFPRRLAVYNEQFF.